A single sample gave rise to the 8 T cell receptor beta chains below, sequenced in a study of CD8 T cells in Susac syndrome. With random hexamers, roughly 0.45 to 1 ug RNA was reverse transcribed. MiXCR, applied by TCRdb to the immunoSEQ multiplex PCR reads, yields one record per CDR3 protein. This table holds about 190,000 distinct CDR3 sequences, around 95% found once. Sequences were obtained from CD8+ T cells from PBMCs. Receptor source: a human donor with Susac syndrome.

The chain couples TRBV4-1 to TRBJ1-4, with D tentatively TRBD1 (5 bases). Per germline, CDR1 MGHRA and CDR2 YSYEKL. Trimming cost V 5 bases and J 4 bases, with 8 bases left between them. The CDR3 is made up of 13 amino acids. The CDR3 DNA sequence: TGCGCCAGCAGCGACAGCATTAATGAAAAACTGTTTTTT. Its protein is CASSDSINEKLFF.

The chain uses TRBV12-3 or TRBV12-4 and TRBJ2-7, with TRBD1 matching over 10 bases. This CDR3 region has 14 residues. V trimming: 2 bases; J trimming: 4 bases; junction bases outside the gene matches: 2. The CDR3 loop reads CASSLTGQGYEQYF. Written as DNA, the CDR3 is TGTGCCAGCAGTTTAACGGGACAGGGGTACGAGCAGTACTTC.

The chain links TRBV7-6 to TRBJ2-3; maybe TRBD1 (5 bases). The V gene's germline CDR1 is SGHVS and CDR2 FNYEAQ. V shed 5 bases and J shed 4 bases, with 10 bases lying between them. CDR3 size: 13 residues. The CDR3 region is CASSKGLADTQYF. The CDR3, as DNA: TGTGCCAGCAGCAAGGGGTTGGCAGATACGCAGTATTTT.

V is TRBV3-1 and J is TRBJ1-5; D is ambiguous. CDR1 and CDR2 (germline): LGHDT, YNNKEL (reference sequence). V was shortened by 0 bases and J by 0 bases, with 3 bases between the two germline ends. This CDR3 comprises 14 residues. The CDR3 DNA reads as TGTGCCAGCAGCCAAGAAAATAGCAATCAGCCCCAGCATTTT. Encoded protein: CASSQENSNQPQHF.

The gene calls are TRBV7-8 and TRBJ2-5; 12 nucleotides align to TRBD2. CDR1 is SGHVS and CDR2 is FQNEAQ in the germline V gene. CDR3 size: 18 residues. J gave up 6 bases and V 1 base, and 12 bases lay outside the gene matches. The DNA for the CDR3 is TGTGCCAGCAGCTTAGAGAAGACTAGCGGGAGTATTCAAAAGACCCAGTACTTC. Translating gives CASSLEKTSGSIQKTQYF.

The rearrangement links TRBV6-1 to TRBJ2-7; 8 nucleotides agree with TRBD1. Germline assignment: CDR1 MNHNS and CDR2 SASEGT. V gave up 2 bases and J gave up 2 bases; unmatched junction bases: 5. The CDR3 extends over 15 amino acids. CDR3 residues: CASSEILDRAYEQYF. In DNA, the CDR3 is TGTGCCAGCAGTGAAATTTTGGACAGGGCCTACGAGCAGTACTTC.

V is TRBV7-9 and J is TRBJ1-1; 10 bases agree with TRBD1. Unmatched junction bases numbered 3, after V lost 5 bases and J lost 3 bases. Germline V gene data show CDR1 as SEHNR and CDR2 as FQNEAQ (reference sequence). The length of the CDR3 is 14 residues. Here the CDR3 DNA reads TGTGCCAGCAGCCCCGGGACAGGGGACACTGAAGCTTTCTTT. Translation: CASSPGTGDTEAFF.

The chain carries TRBV5-1 and TRBJ2-1; D unclear. Germline V gene sequence: CDR1 SGHRS, CDR2 YFSETQ. The CDR3 runs 13 residues. V was pared by 4 bases and J by 7 bases, with 12 bases between. The CDR3 DNA reads TGCGCCAGCAGCCCGGCGGCCGCTAATGAGCAGTTCTTC. It encodes CASSPAAANEQFF.